These 5 T cell receptor beta chains share one sample of origin, sequenced in a study of T cell responses to AZD1222 COVID-19 vaccine. TCRdb keeps only in-frame clones here, not all; method: immunoSEQ multiplex PCR. The sample holds tens of thousands of clones, more than 85% seen once. Specimen: peripheral blood, collected on day 0 of AZD1222 vaccination. Every receptor here comes from an adult in good health.

This chain uses TRBV7-9 with TRBJ1-4, with TRBD1 as a possible D gene (5 bases). This CDR3 is 14 amino acids long. The V end lost 1 base, the J end lost 7 bases, and 10 bases lay between the germline ends. Germline V gene data show CDR1 as SEHNR and CDR2 as FQNEAQ (reference sequence). The CDR3 sequence: CASSLGGPGEKLFF. The DNA for the CDR3 is TGTGCCAGCAGCTTAGGGGGCCCGGGTGAAAAACTGTTTTTT.

The table lists this clone with a few counts. This chain connects TRBV7-9 to TRBJ1-2; 7 bases line up with TRBD1. The CDR3 is made up of 15 amino acids. From germline, CDR1 is SEHNR and CDR2 FQNEAQ (reference sequence). Unmatched junction bases numbered 8, after V lost 4 bases and J lost 3 bases. Written as DNA, the CDR3 is TGTGCCAGCAGCTCAGAGATGGGACAGCACTATGGCTACACCTTC. It specifies CASSSEMGQHYGYTF.

This chain uses TRBV3-1 (or the pseudogene TRBV3-2) with TRBJ2-2, with D possibly matching TRBD2 (5 bases). The germline gives CDR1 LGHDT, CDR2 YNNKEL (reference sequence). This CDR3 is built from 14 residues. V was trimmed by 4 bases and J by 4 bases, leaving 10 bases between them. In nucleotides, the CDR3 is TGTGCCAGCAGCCCCCGGGAACGCACCGGGGAGCTGTTTTTT. As protein: CASSPRERTGELFF.

This clone was seen just once. The V and J genes are TRBV4-3 and TRBJ1-4; D is possibly TRBD1 (6 bases). CDR1 and CDR2 (germline): LGHNA, YSLEER. The CDR3 sequence is 16 residues long. V lost 0 bases to trimming and J lost 3 bases, with 11 bases between them. This chain's CDR3 is CASSQDRGAANEKLFF. CDR3 nucleotide sequence: TGCGCCAGCAGCCAAGATCGGGGGGCGGCTAATGAAAAACTGTTTTTT.

The chain carries TRBV7-2 and TRBJ2-5, with 7 bases matching TRBD2. Germline-derived CDR1 and CDR2 are SGHTA and FQGNSA. The CDR3 totals 15 residues. With V trimmed by 5 bases and J by 2 bases, 8 bases remained unmatched. The CDR3 loop is CASSRQLAAQETQYF. CDR3 coding DNA: TGTGCCAGCAGCCGCCAGCTAGCGGCACAAGAGACCCAGTACTTC.